Below, one TCR beta chain is given with its context. What antigen it recognizes has not been identified. No much larger clonotype is one base removed from it; base qualities were not supplied. The data are from a study of blood T cell repertoires in COVID-19 (dated by TCRdb to about 2020). Study-wide context: The collaborator samples originated in the United States, Italy and Spain and spanned the acute and convalescent phases of COVID-19. The samples were drawn from the first 160 participants of the ongoing ImmuneRACE study and from 1,200 or so subjects provided by 6 global collaborators. Nearly every sample came with metadata listing a de-identified subject ID, COVID-19 status, age in years and sex. Deeply sampled blood TCRbeta repertoires from subjects exposed to, actively infected with, or recovered from COVID-19 were included in the dataset. The material from the prospective study consisted of cDNA or gDNA derived from T cells, B-cell-depleted T cells, or PBMCs. HLA class I and class II types, where available, came from metadata supplied by the sample provider rather than from assay-based typing. The repertoires were made available in a free public database intended to serve as a resource for research on the immune response to SARS-CoV-2.

One collaborating source in Seattle enrolled patients during active infection and followed them longitudinally through the course of disease. The collaborating institutions used their own protocols to collect whole blood in K2EDTA tubes. For TCRbeta analysis, collaborators shipped samples in one of three forms: frozen whole blood, isolated PBMCs, or DNA extracted from either of those sample types. TCRbeta CDR3 regions were amplified from genomic DNA using the immunoSEQ Assay, a bias-controlled multiplex PCR. On the study's bioinformatics: The number of nucleated cells in each sample was estimated from the amplification of reference gene primers within the assay. Sequence reads were collapsed and filtered to measure the absolute abundance of every unique TCRbeta CDR3 rearrangement. For each sample, productive Simpson clonality was calculated as the square root of Simpson's diversity index across productive rearrangements. The clones in this table, taken by TCRdb from immuneACCESS, are in-frame only. Not every clone is retained; where verified, under half of the shortfall comes from an unresolved V gene, and the cause of the rest is unknown. The D gene and trimming were derived from the DNA, and the V and J assignments and clone size from that table. The sample table contains some 240,000 clones; only one count was recorded for 80% to 90% of them. The ten most abundant clones make up around 9.6% of the sample.

CDR1 and CDR2 are read off the germline V gene as SNHLY and FYNNEI. The trim is 7 bases for V and 4 bases for J, with a gap of 6 bases between the germline ends. The CDR3 covers 11 residues, taking in both the cysteine and the phenylalanine. The retained sequence is limited to the CDR3, 33 bases, with the frame set at the first base. On the study overall, not on this receptor specifically: The quantity of clinical and demographic metadata differed by source and by participant and was supplied without curation.

The receptor's source is a woman between 65 and 79 years old with COVID-19, enrolled during active disease. Sample: peripheral blood. Rearrangement joined TRBV2 to TRBJ2-3; confidence is insufficient to name the D gene. The CDR3: CASKSADTQYF. At the DNA level, the sequence is TGTGCCAGCAAATCGGCAGATACGCAGTATTTT.